The sequence of this T cell receptor beta chain was determined in a study of blood T cells in healthy people across ages. Study-level findings and limits: Naive and antigen-experienced cells could not be conclusively compared, given unsorted PBMCs. Strong correlation was found linking TCR beta diversity to naive T cell percentage.

V was shortened by 3 bases and J by 5 bases, with 14 bases between the two germline ends. The CDR3 length is 15 residues. Using a J-beta primer mix together with a sample-barcoded 5' primer, a second PCR was run for about 6 to 11 cycles. TCRdb re-called the 5' RACE reads with MiXCR, one entry per CDR3 protein. Here the sample spans about 780,000 distinct CDR3 sequences, roughly 24% being singletons. In its sample, this clonotype was seen a few times. Antigen specificity is unknown. The sample was also reused in another study, on T cells of mothers and their children.

Material for sequencing was blood. This sequence originates from a boy younger than 18 in good health. The rearrangement links TRBV12-3 or TRBV12-4 to TRBJ2-1, with D unresolved. CDR3 DNA: TGTGCCAGCAGTTTCTTACTACCTCCCCACAATGAGCAGTTCTTC. Translating gives CASSFLLPPHNEQFF.